This T cell receptor beta chain emerged from a study of early T cells in non-severe SARS-CoV-2 infection. This clonotype showed up just a few times. Its antigen is as yet unknown. Attached unique molecular identifiers marked individual cDNA molecules. MiXCR was run by TCRdb on the 5' RACE reads, yielding one entry per CDR3 protein. The repertoire has 65,000 to 95,000 distinct CDR3 sequences, around 15% of them found once; the top ten carry 9.5% to 13%. The study's findings and limits: Private and CD4 specificities were missed by VDJdb matching, skewed to anti-spike CD8.

Trimming at V came to 2 bases and at J to 6 bases, leaving 6 bases not matched to a gene. There are 14 residues in the CDR3. Germline V CDR1 and CDR2: SGHTA, FQGNSA. V and J are TRBV7-2 and TRBJ1-1; TRBD1 aligns across 7 bases. The sample was whole blood. The TCR originated in an adult who was a healthcare worker with PCR-confirmed SARS-CoV-2 infection or an uninfected control (not recorded which). Here the CDR3 DNA reads TGTGCCAGCAGCTTACAGGGGGGGCTTTCTGAAGCTTTCTTT. It translates to CASSLQGGLSEAFF.